The 19 T cell receptor beta chains in this list originate from one sample, sequenced in a study of identical twins. A single record per CDR3 protein comes from TCRdb applying MiXCR to the 5' RACE reads. Of about 690,000 distinct CDR3 sequences in the sample, 6% to 6.5% were seen once. Input material: naive T cells sorted from blood. The receptors derive from a man in his late teens or twenties in good health.

This chain joins TRBV11-1 and TRBJ2-2, with 7 bases fitting TRBD1. The CDR3 runs to 15 residues. The germline gives CDR1 SGHAT, CDR2 FQDESV (reference sequence). The J segment lost 7 bases and the V segment lost 3 bases, leaving 8 bases of the junction unmatched. CDR3 in DNA: TGTGCCAGCAGCTTCGTAACAGGGGCGATCGGGGAGCTGTTTTTT. Its translation: CASSFVTGAIGELFF.

This clonotype was seen more than once but under ten times. The V gene is TRBV5-1, the J gene TRBJ2-5; 7 bases agree with TRBD1. The CDR3 consists of 16 residues. Germline V CDR1 and CDR2: SGHRS, YFSETQ. J lost 4 bases, V lost 2 bases, and 11 bases had no gene match. CDR3 in amino acids: CASSLSSGTVRETQYF. Here the CDR3 DNA reads TGCGCCAGCAGCTTATCCTCCGGGACAGTAAGAGAGACCCAGTACTTC.

Only a few counts were recorded for this clonotype. This CDR3 is CAISDAIEQYF. CDR3 nucleotides: TGTGCCATCAGTGATGCGATCGAGCAGTACTTC. V gene TRBV10-3 combines with J gene TRBJ2-7, with unresolved D. Germline loops: CDR1 ENHRY, CDR2 SYGVKD. The CDR3 has 11 amino acids. With 3 bases removed from V and 6 bases from J, the gap between germline ends came to 6 bases.

This clonotype occurred many times. The V gene is TRBV5-6, the J gene TRBJ2-1; D unresolved. CDR1 is SGHDT and CDR2 is YYEEEE in the germline V gene. This CDR3 contains 14 residues. Trimming took off 3 bases at V and 3 bases at J, with 10 bases between the two ends. CDR3 residues: CASSSKDLYNEQFF. The CDR3 DNA sequence: TGTGCCAGCAGCTCAAAAGACCTCTACAATGAGCAGTTCTTC.

The chain employs TRBV18 and TRBJ2-3; 8 positions agree with TRBD1. Germline CDR1 is KGHSH and CDR2 is LQKENI. Losses at the gene ends were 4 bases for V and 4 bases for J; bases not matched to a gene: 7. CDR3 length: 15 amino acids. CDR3 sequence reads: CASSRQGSGPDTQYF. CDR3 nucleotide sequence: TGTGCCAGCTCACGACAGGGGTCGGGTCCAGATACGCAGTATTTT.

This clonotype was counted a single time. This may be a read error: a much more frequent sequence differs by one nucleotide. V gene TRBV3-1 combines with J gene TRBJ2-7; no clear D gene. The CDR3 extends over 13 amino acids. Germline CDR1 and CDR2: LGHDT and YNNKEL (reference sequence). In DNA form, the CDR3 reads TGTGCCAGCGGCCAAGGCAGAGACTACGAGCAGTACTTC. Translation gives CASGQGRDYEQYF.

The gene calls are TRBV15 and TRBJ1-5; D not certain. The CDR3 sequence is 14 residues long. CDR1 and CDR2 (germline): LNHNV, YYDKDF (reference sequence). The V gene lost 7 bases and the J gene lost 1 base, with 11 bases spanning the gap. The CDR3 DNA is TGTGCCACCACGGAGTCGGGAAGCAATCAGCCCCAGCATTTT. Residues: CATTESGSNQPQHF.

The gene calls are TRBV2 and TRBJ2-1, with 14 nucleotides matching TRBD2. Germline lookup yields CDR1 SNHLY and CDR2 FYNNEI. With V trimmed by 10 bases and J by 1 base, 9 bases remained unmatched. This CDR3 is 17 amino acids long. The CDR3 sequence is CATKGLAGVGSYNEQFF. In DNA, the CDR3 is TGTGCCACTAAGGGACTAGCGGGAGTCGGGTCCTACAATGAGCAGTTCTTC.

This clonotype came up a few times. V is TRBV11-2 and J is TRBJ2-3; 10 positions match TRBD2. The CDR3 has 15 amino acids. CDR1 SGHAT and CDR2 FQNNGV come from the germline V gene. Trimming cost V 5 bases and J 4 bases; bases outside gene matches: 6. The CDR3 DNA reads as TGTGCCAGCAGCCATACTAGCGGGAACCCAGATACGCAGTATTTT. Translated: CASSHTSGNPDTQYF.

This clonotype was seen at least ten times. This chain links TRBV12-3 or TRBV12-4 with TRBJ2-1; 12 bases line up with TRBD2. V lost 7 bases, J lost 6 bases, and 13 bases stayed unmatched. The CDR3 is 17 residues long. DNA for the CDR3: TGTGCCAGCACCGGACTAGCGGGAAAATCCCTTTTCAATGAGCAGTTCTTC. Its protein product is CASTGLAGKSLFNEQFF.

This chain links TRBV5-1 with TRBJ2-1, with TRBD2 identical over 7 bases. There are 15 residues in the CDR3. Germline loops: CDR1 SGHRS, CDR2 YFSETQ. Germline trimming cut 4 bases from V and 7 bases from J; bases unmatched to any gene: 11. CDR3: CASSHGLDGANEQFF. The DNA for the CDR3 is TGCGCCAGCAGCCACGGACTAGATGGGGCAAATGAGCAGTTCTTC.

This clonotype was seen a single time. The rearrangement uses TRBV11-1 and TRBJ2-2; 12 bases align to TRBD2. The germline V gene has CDR1 SGHAT and CDR2 FQDESV (reference sequence). Unmatched junction bases numbered 17, after V lost 5 bases and J lost 7 bases. CDR3 length: 19 residues. CDR3 in amino acids: CASSLYPRLAGDRNGELFF. DNA of the CDR3: TGTGCCAGCAGCCTATACCCCAGACTAGCGGGAGATCGGAACGGGGAGCTGTTTTTT.

This clonotype came up a few times. V is TRBV10-3 and J is TRBJ2-7, with D uncertain. Trimming removed 5 bases from V and 0 bases from J, with 8 bases in between. Germline assignment: CDR1 ENHRY and CDR2 SYGVKD. This CDR3 is 13 amino acids long. The CDR3 sequence: CAISLRLSYEQYF. The CDR3 coding sequence is TGTGCCATCAGTCTCAGACTCTCCTACGAGCAGTACTTC.

The V gene is TRBV5-6, the J gene TRBJ2-3, with D uncertain. CDR1 is SGHDT, CDR2 YYEEEE, per germline. The length of the CDR3 is 15 residues. Trimming cost V 8 bases and J 0 bases, with 16 bases left between them. In DNA form, the CDR3 reads TGTGCCAGTGATATGGCGTCACTAAGCACAGATACGCAGTATTTT. Residues: CASDMASLSTDTQYF.

This clonotype was counted only a few times. The rearrangement links TRBV5-5 to TRBJ1-5; D possibly corresponds to TRBD1 (5 bases). This CDR3 contains 16 residues. The V gene lost 1 base and the J gene lost 2 bases, with 13 bases spanning the gap. Germline loops: CDR1 SGHKS, CDR2 YYEKEE (reference sequence). The CDR3 nucleotides read TGTGCCAGCAGCTTGTGGAAGGGGCTGGGCAATCAGCCCCAGCATTTT. Protein product: CASSLWKGLGNQPQHF.

This clonotype showed up many times. The chain has TRBV9 and TRBJ2-5, with D unclear. The V and J ends lost 3 bases and 5 bases respectively, with 11 bases between them. The CDR3 totals 13 residues. Looked up from germline, CDR1 is SGDLS and CDR2 is YYNGEE. CDR3 DNA: TGTGCCAGCAGCGGCGCACCCACGGAGACCCAGTACTTC. It codes for CASSGAPTETQYF.

This clonotype occurred many times. The chain joins TRBV10-3 to TRBJ2-3, with D perhaps TRBD1 or TRBD2 (6 bases each). V lost 6 bases, J lost 7 bases, and 8 bases lay in between. Germline CDR1 ENHRY, CDR2 SYGVKD. CDR3 length equals 11 residues. The CDR3 region has the DNA TGTGCCATCAGCGGGGGCAATACGCAGTATTTT. It is translated as CAISGGNTQYF.

This clonotype has a count of ten or more. V gene TRBV20-1 combines with J gene TRBJ2-1; 8 bases line up with TRBD1. This CDR3 has 15 amino acids. The V gene's germline CDR1 is DFQATT and CDR2 SNEGSKA (reference sequence). V was clipped by 3 bases and J by 8 bases; unmatched bases: 12. Here the CDR3 DNA reads TGCAGTGCTAGCGCGCCGGCGACAGGGGTGTATGAGCAGTTCTTC. It translates to CSASAPATGVYEQFF.

This clonotype appeared many times. One end of the junction does not line up with germline, which may come from a read error. The rearrangement uses TRBV12-3 or TRBV12-4 and TRBJ2-1, with TRBD2 identical over 7 bases. This CDR3 has 15 amino acids. CDR3 amino acids: CASSPAGSAQTPRVF. Here the CDR3 DNA reads TGTGCCAGCAGCCCAGCGGGGAGCGCGCAGACGCCTCGGGTCTTC.